This TCR beta chain was recorded in a study of cytomegalovirus exposure and HLA in healthy donors. A multiplex PCR was run with 60 Vbeta primers and 13 Jbeta primers. Sequenced by immunoSEQ multiplex PCR; TCRdb stores in-frame clones only, minus some. Of 150,000 to 180,000 clones listed, about 68% were seen once; the top ten hold approximately 2.3%. The CDR3 covers 19 residues. The germline V gene encodes CDR1 SGHTA and CDR2 FQGNSA. The trim removed 0 bases at V and 10 bases at J, leaving 18 bases unmatched. This receptor was obtained from a man aged 25-45 years in good health and CMV-seronegative. Sequenced: PBMCs. The gene calls are TRBV7-2 and TRBJ2-1; 10 nucleotides line up with TRBD2. The CDR3: CASSLAGVGGTSVGGEQFF. The CDR3 region has the DNA TGTGCCAGCAGCTTAGCCGGGGTGGGAGGGACTAGCGTCGGGGGGGAGCAGTTCTTC.